This T cell receptor (beta chain) was recovered during a study of blood T cell repertoires in COVID-19. Overall study: Specimens from acute and convalescent COVID-19 originated in the United States, Italy and Spain.

Per the original methods: Nucleated cell number was recorded as an estimate derived from reference gene primer amplification. Sequencing used immunoSEQ multiplex PCR; TCRdb keeps in-frame clones, though not all of them. That table gives V, J and clone size, and the DNA gave D and trimming. The repertoire holds 150,000 or so clones, with roughly 84% as singletons. Germline V gene lookup returns CDR1 MNHEY and CDR2 SVGAGI. The CDR3 runs to 14 residues. V was trimmed by 6 bases and J by 5 bases, leaving 16 bases between them. In terms of age and location, participants ranged from roughly 18 to 90 years and lived in about 25 US areas. Participant reports of clinical history set cohort assignment.

The sample consisted of PBMCs or T cells enriched from blood (not recorded which). The TCR was taken from a woman aged 55-69 years who had recovered from COVID-19. V is TRBV6-5 and J is TRBJ1-2; D is uncertain. The CDR3 loop reads CASSRSVRGYGYTF. As DNA, the CDR3 is TGTGCCAGCAGCCGTTCTGTTCGGGGATATGGCTACACCTTC.